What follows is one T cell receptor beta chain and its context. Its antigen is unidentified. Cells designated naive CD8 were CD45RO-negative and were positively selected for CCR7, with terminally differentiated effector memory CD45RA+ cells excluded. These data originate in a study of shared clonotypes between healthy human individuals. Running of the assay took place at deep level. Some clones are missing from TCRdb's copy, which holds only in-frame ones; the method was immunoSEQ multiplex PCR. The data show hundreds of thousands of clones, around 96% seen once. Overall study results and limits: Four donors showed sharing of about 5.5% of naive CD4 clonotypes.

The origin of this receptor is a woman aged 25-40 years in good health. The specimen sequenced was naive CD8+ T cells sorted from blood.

The CDR3 here is CASNPRVYYPYEQYF. In DNA, the CDR3 is TGTGCCAGTAATCCCCGGGTCTACTACCCCTACGAGCAGTACTTC. The V gene is TRBV19, the J gene TRBJ2-7; D is undetermined. CDR3 size: 15 residues. Trimming stripped 7 bases from V and 2 bases from J, with 18 bases between. Germline V gene data show CDR1 as LNHDA and CDR2 as SQIVND (reference sequence).